The rows below give T cell receptor beta chains drawn from one sample of a study of shared clonotypes between healthy human individuals. The method was immunoSEQ multiplex PCR; TCRdb's version includes in-frame clones alone and lacks a portion of them. The table has 2 million to 2.5 million clones, around 95% seen once. The sequencing input was naive CD4+ T cells sorted from blood. Receptor source: a man between 18 and 29 years old in good health. CDR3s include the opening cysteine and the closing phenylalanine or tryptophan. The order of the fields is V gene, D gene, J gene, CDR3 length, CDR3 DNA, CDR3 protein. A D gene is named only where the DNA matches it firmly.

v_gene: TRBV30; d_gene: -; j_gene: TRBJ1-1; len: 12; CDR3nt: TGTGCCTGGAGAAGTCAGGTCACTGAAGCTTTCTTT; CDR3aa: CAWRSQVTEAFF
v_gene: TRBV5-1; d_gene: -; j_gene: TRBJ2-7; len: 14; CDR3nt: TGCGCCAGCAGCTTGCGAGGACGGCATTTCAAGCAGTACTTC; CDR3aa: CASSLRGRHFKQYF
v_gene: TRBV5-5; d_gene: -; j_gene: TRBJ1-1; len: 14; CDR3nt: TGTGCCAGCGGAGGGGCAGGGAGTAACACTGAAGCTTTCTTT; CDR3aa: CASGGAGSNTEAFF
v_gene: TRBV6-6; d_gene: -; j_gene: TRBJ2-1; len: 15; CDR3nt: TGTGCCAGCGGGCCGGCGGGATACTCCTACAATGAGCAGTTCTTC; CDR3aa: CASGPAGYSYNEQFF
v_gene: TRBV28; d_gene: -; j_gene: TRBJ2-7; len: 14; CDR3nt: TGTGCCAGCAGTTTGCCGGGGGGCTGGTCCGAGCAGTACTTC; CDR3aa: CASSLPGGWSEQYF
v_gene: TRBV11-2; d_gene: TRBD1; j_gene: TRBJ1-3; len: 15; CDR3nt: TGTGCCAGCAGCTTAGAAGGGACAGGGTCGAACACCATATATTTT; CDR3aa: CASSLEGTGSNTIYF
v_gene: TRBV6-4; d_gene: TRBD1; j_gene: TRBJ1-1; len: 15; CDR3nt: TGTGCCAGCAGCGAAACAGGGGGCATGAACACTGAAGCTTTCTTT; CDR3aa: CASSETGGMNTEAFF
v_gene: TRBV28; d_gene: -; j_gene: TRBJ1-4; len: 18; CDR3nt: TGTGCCAGCAGTCTCTACCTCGGTGACAGTTCAACTAATGAAAAACTGTTTTTT; CDR3aa: CASSLYLGDSSTNEKLFF
v_gene: TRBV30; d_gene: -; j_gene: TRBJ2-5; len: 13; CDR3nt: TGTGCCTGGAGTCAGGGGCGCCAAGAGACCCAGTACTTC; CDR3aa: CAWSQGRQETQYF
v_gene: TRBV5-5; d_gene: -; j_gene: TRBJ2-7; len: 15; CDR3nt: TGTGCCAGCAGCTTAACGTCGGGGCGTTGGGACGAGCAGTACTTC; CDR3aa: CASSLTSGRWDEQYF
v_gene: TRBV5-1; d_gene: TRBD2; j_gene: TRBJ2-2; len: 17; CDR3nt: TGCGCCAGCAGCTTGAGGACTAGCGGAACGAACACCGGGGAGCTGTTTTTT; CDR3aa: CASSLRTSGTNTGELFF
v_gene: TRBV29-1; d_gene: TRBD1; j_gene: TRBJ2-3; len: 15; CDR3nt: TGCAGCGCCGTGCACGGACAGGGTCGCGCAGATACGCAGTATTTT; CDR3aa: CSAVHGQGRADTQYF